Given below is one T cell receptor (beta chain) in context. Its antigen remains unknown. Use of 60 Vbeta and 13 Jbeta primers characterized the PCR. Data came from immunoSEQ multiplex PCR; TCRdb stores just in-frame clones and leaves some out. The repertoire holds under 200,000 clones, with almost 80% as singletons. This record belongs to a study of cytomegalovirus exposure and HLA in healthy donors. This CDR3 comprises 17 residues. V was trimmed by 2 bases and J by 3 bases, leaving 16 bases between them. General study findings and limits: A later analysis, which compared TCR beta chains of equal frequency, found the HLA-associated ones more clonally expanded. Altogether, about 160 TCR beta chains were recorded as cytomegalovirus-associated.

The sample taken for sequencing was PBMCs. V is TRBV23-1 and J is TRBJ2-2; a possible D gene is TRBD1 (6 bases). TRBV23-1 is placed among ORFs of uncertain function. The sequence was collected from a man younger than 45 in good health and CMV-seronegative. The CDR3 coding sequence is TGCGCCAGCAGTCAAGAGAGACAGGAGAAAGACACCGGGGAGCTGTTTTTT. It codes for CASSQERQEKDTGELFF.